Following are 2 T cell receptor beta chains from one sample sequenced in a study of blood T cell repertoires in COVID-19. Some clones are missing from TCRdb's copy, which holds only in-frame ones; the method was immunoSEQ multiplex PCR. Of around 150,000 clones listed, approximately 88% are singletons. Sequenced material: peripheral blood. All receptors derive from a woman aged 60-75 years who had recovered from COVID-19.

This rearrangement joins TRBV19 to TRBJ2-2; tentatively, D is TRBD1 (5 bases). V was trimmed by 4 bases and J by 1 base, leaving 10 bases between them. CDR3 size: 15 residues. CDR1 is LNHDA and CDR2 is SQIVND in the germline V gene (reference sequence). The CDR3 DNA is TGTGCCAGTAGTAGGGGTGACAGGAACACCGGGGAGCTGTTTTTT. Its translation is CASSRGDRNTGELFF.

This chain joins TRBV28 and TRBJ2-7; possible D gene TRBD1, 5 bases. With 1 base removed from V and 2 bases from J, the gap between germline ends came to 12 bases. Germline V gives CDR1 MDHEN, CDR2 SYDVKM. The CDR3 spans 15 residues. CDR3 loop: CASSLLGPGAYEQYF. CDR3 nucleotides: TGTGCCAGCAGTTTATTGGGGCCAGGCGCCTACGAGCAGTACTTC.